The rows below give T cell receptor beta chains drawn from one sample of a study of shared clonotypes between healthy human individuals. TCRdb's table, derived via immunoSEQ multiplex PCR, lists solely in-frame clones and lacks some. This table holds about 2.1 million clones, approximately 94% found once. The material sequenced was naive CD8+ T cells from PBMCs. Receptors originate from a man between 18 and 35 years old in good health. Some clones in this sample may be carry-over from other donors' samples. The CDR3 runs from the conserved cysteine through the conserved F or W. The D gene is left open where the match is weak. Part of the rows lack a size; the others show once, few, many or a class for expanded clones.

TRBD2 | TRBJ2-5 | . | TRBV4-3 | TGCGCCAGCAGCCAAGGACTAGCGCCAGGAGGGGAGCAGTACTTC | CASSQGLAPGGEQYF
. | TRBJ2-2 | . | TRBV5-1 | TGCGCCAGCAGCTTGATGGCAGTAGAGGCGAACACCGGGGAGCTGTTTTTT | CASSLMAVEANTGELFF
. | TRBJ1-1 | . | TRBV6-1 | TGTGCCAGCAGTGGCAGGGGTGCGGTAGGGAGGAACACTGAAGCTTTCTTT | CASSGRGAVGRNTEAFF
. | TRBJ2-3 | . | TRBV30 | TGTGCCTGGAGTCACGCGGGAGATACGCAGTATTTT | CAWSHAGDTQYF
TRBD2 | TRBJ2-1 | . | TRBV6-1 | TGTGCCAGCAGTGTTCACGGCGGGAGGGCCGATGAGCAGTTCTTC | CASSVHGGRADEQFF
. | TRBJ1-4 | . | TRBV27 | TGTGCCAGCAGTTTGACTCGATTCAACAATGAAAAACTGTTTTTT | CASSLTRFNNEKLFF
. | TRBJ2-1 | . | TRBV19 | TGTGCCAGCAGCCTTTACAATGAGCAGTTCTTC | CASSLYNEQFF
TRBD2 | TRBJ2-3 | . | TRBV19 | TGTGCCAGTAGTATCCCCACTAGCGGGAGTTCACATACGCAGTATTTT | CASSIPTSGSSHTQYF
TRBD1 | TRBJ1-5 | . | TRBV6-1 | TGTGCCAGCAGTGAAGCCGGGACAGTCTATAGCAATCAGCCCCAGCATTTT | CASSEAGTVYSNQPQHF
. | TRBJ2-1 | . | TRBV6-5 | TGTGCCAGCAGTTACTCCCGCGCGTACGGGGATAATGAGCAGTTCTTC | CASSYSRAYGDNEQFF
TRBD1 | TRBJ2-1 | . | TRBV6-4 | TGTGCCAGCAGTGTAGGATGGGGACAGGGGGGAAATGAGCAGTTCTTC | CASSVGWGQGGNEQFF
. | TRBJ2-1 | . | TRBV7-9 | TGTGCCAGCAGCTTAGTACAGCTCAGCACCTACAATGAGCAGTTCTTC | CASSLVQLSTYNEQFF
. | TRBJ1-1 | . | TRBV4-1 | TGCGCCAGCAGCCAAGTTATGTCGCCTGGAAACACTGAAGCTTTCTTT | CASSQVMSPGNTEAFF
. | TRBJ2-7 | . | TRBV7-9 | TGTGCCAGCAGCTTAGGAGGGTTGAGCTCCTACGAGCAGTACTTC | CASSLGGLSSYEQYF
. | TRBJ2-2 | few | TRBV2 | TGTGCCAGCAGGTTCACGGATAACACCGGGGAGCTGTTTTTT | CASRFTDNTGELFF
TRBD2 | TRBJ2-1 | . | TRBV9 | TGTGCCAGCAGCCACCCGAAACGGGAGGCGGGTAATGAGCAGTTCTTC | CASSHPKREAGNEQFF
TRBD1 | TRBJ2-7 | . | TRBV6-5 | TGTGCCAGCAGTTACTCTGGCGGGGACAGGGTCGACGAGCAGTACTTC | CASSYSGGDRVDEQYF
. | TRBJ2-7 | once | TRBV30 | TGTGCCTGGAGTGTAACGGGTGCGGTCGAGCAGTACTTC | CAWSVTGAVEQYF
TRBD2 | TRBJ2-1 | . | TRBV29-1 | TGCAGCGTCCTCAGCGGGAGCGGTGAGCAGTTCTTC | CSVLSGSGEQFF
TRBD1 | TRBJ2-7 | . | TRBV5-1 | TGCGCCAGCAGCTGGGCCCAGGGGGACGAGCAGTACTTC | CASSWAQGDEQYF
. | TRBJ2-2 | . | TRBV11-2 | TGTGCCAGCAGCCCCGCGACCGCCGGGGAGCTGTTTTTT | CASSPATAGELFF
TRBD1 | TRBJ2-7 | . | TRBV9 | TGTGCCAGCAGCGTAGCTAGGGACAGCCACTCCTACGAGCAGTACTTC | CASSVARDSHSYEQYF
. | TRBJ2-7 | . | TRBV10-2 | TGCGCCAGTGAAGCCCAGGGTTCCTACGAGCAGTACTTC | CASEAQGSYEQYF
. | TRBJ1-2 | . | TRBV11-1 | TGTGCCAGCAGCTTAGACGGAGGTGGCGGCTATGGCTACACCTTC | CASSLDGGGGYGYTF
. | TRBJ2-2 | . | TRBV7-9 | TGTGCCAGCAGCCCTGTAGACCGCCCCGGGGAGCTGTTTTTT | CASSPVDRPGELFF
. | TRBJ1-1 | few | TRBV25-1 | TGTGCCAGCAGTGATCCCGACCGGGAGAACACTGAAGCTTTCTTT | CASSDPDRENTEAFF
TRBD2 | TRBJ2-7 | . | TRBV7-9 | TGTGCCAGCGGGGGACTAGCGGTCCCCTCAGAGCAGTACTTC | CASGGLAVPSEQYF
. | TRBJ1-3 | . | TRBV28 | TGTGCCAGCAGCCCAGCTGTGGCTGGAAACACCATATATTTT | CASSPAVAGNTIYF
TRBD2 | TRBJ2-7 | . | TRBV30 | TGTGCCTGGAGGGCGGGGGGGTCCTACGAGCAGTACTTC | CAWRAGGSYEQYF
TRBD1 | TRBJ2-4 | . | TRBV5-8 | TGTGCCAGCAGCCCGCAGGACAGGCGACTAGCCAAAAACATTCAGTACTTC | CASSPQDRRLAKNIQYF
. | TRBJ2-5 | . | TRBV7-9 | TGTGCCAGCACTTACACCGAAAGGACCCAGTACTTC | CASTYTERTQYF
TRBD1 | TRBJ1-2 | . | TRBV27 | TGTGCCAGCAGTCTGTACAGCGGGACAGAAGTTTTCTATGGCTACACCTTC | CASSLYSGTEVFYGYTF
. | TRBJ2-1 | . | TRBV5-1 | TGCGCCAGCAGCCTAACCGCCAGGGACTACAATGAGCAGTTCTTC | CASSLTARDYNEQFF
. | TRBJ2-3 | . | TRBV30 | TGTGCCTGGAGTACGGGGGCCACAGATACGCAGTATTTT | CAWSTGATDTQYF
TRBD1 | TRBJ2-7 | . | TRBV27 | TGTGCCAGCAGTTTAAGTTCAGGGACAGGGGAATACTACGAGCAGTACTTC | CASSLSSGTGEYYEQYF
TRBD2 | TRBJ2-5 | . | TRBV4-1 | TGCGCCAGCAGCGGGGCTAGCGGGAGCCCCCTTCAAGAGACCCAGTACTTC | CASSGASGSPLQETQYF
. | TRBJ2-7 | . | TRBV7-2 | TGTGCCAGCAGCTTAAGGTCTAGCCGCCTATACGAGCAGTACTTC | CASSLRSSRLYEQYF
. | TRBJ2-1 | once | TRBV25-1 | TGTGCCAGCAGTGAATACAGAGAGGCGGAGGAGCAGTTCTTC | CASSEYREAEEQFF
TRBD2 | TRBJ2-1 | . | TRBV27 | TGTGCCAGCAGACCTCTACTAGCGGAACCGGGGAATGAGCAGTTCTTC | CASRPLLAEPGNEQFF
TRBD2 | TRBJ2-2 | . | TRBV6-1 | TGTGCCAGCAGTGGAAGACTAGCGGTTATGAACACCGGGGAGCTGTTTTTT | CASSGRLAVMNTGELFF
TRBD1 | TRBJ2-5 | . | TRBV28 | TGTGCCAGCAGCCAAATACAGGGGGAGACCCAGTACTTC | CASSQIQGETQYF
. | TRBJ2-2 | . | TRBV5-8 | TGTGCCAGCAGCTTACGGGGGTCGAACACCGGGGAGCTGTTTTTT | CASSLRGSNTGELFF
TRBD1 | TRBJ1-2 | . | TRBV10-2 | TGCGCCAGCAGTGAAGGACAGGACTATGGCTACACCTTC | CASSEGQDYGYTF
TRBD2 | TRBJ2-3 | . | TRBV7-9 | TGTGCCAGCAACTACGCCCATTCAGCGGGAGGATATAGCGCAGATACGCAGTATTTT | CASNYAHSAGGYSADTQYF
. | TRBJ2-7 | . | TRBV4-2 | TGTGCCAGCAGCCGGGACTCCTACGAGCAGTACTTC | CASSRDSYEQYF
. | TRBJ2-7 | . | TRBV6-5 | TGTGCCAGCAGCTTGGACAGATTTTACGAGCAGTACTTC | CASSLDRFYEQYF
. | TRBJ2-7 | . | TRBV13 | TGTGCCAGCAGCCCTGAGGGGGCGGGAGATTTCGAGCAGTACTTC | CASSPEGAGDFEQYF
TRBD1 | TRBJ1-6 | . | TRBV7-9 | TGTGCCAGCAGCTTCCGGGACAGTTATAATTCACCCCTCCACTTT | CASSFRDSYNSPLHF
. | TRBJ1-3 | once | TRBV9 | TGTGCCAGCAGCGTAGGTAACACCATCTCTGGAAACACCATATATTTT | CASSVGNTISGNTIYF
TRBD2 | TRBJ2-5 | . | TRBV7-2 | TGTGCCAGCAGCTTTGTCGTTTTGGCGGGAGTTAAAGAGACCCAGTACTTC | CASSFVVLAGVKETQYF
TRBD1 | TRBJ1-3 | . | TRBV29-1 | TGCAGCGTACGACAGGGAGGTGGAAACACCATATATTTT | CSVRQGGGNTIYF
TRBD2 | TRBJ2-1 | . | TRBV2 | TGTGCCAGCAGTGGAAGACTAGCGGGAGTTTCAGTAGGCAATGAGCAGTTCTTC | CASSGRLAGVSVGNEQFF
TRBD2 | TRBJ2-1 | . | TRBV15 | TGTGCCACCAGACTAAAGACTAGCCCTGGGAATGAGCAGTTCTTC | CATRLKTSPGNEQFF
. | TRBJ2-1 | . | TRBV7-2 | TGTGCCAGCAGCTTAGCGCTTCCTAGCCGTATCGGCAATGAGCAGTTCTTC | CASSLALPSRIGNEQFF
. | TRBJ2-2 | . | TRBV5-1 | TGCGCCAGCAGCCCGCCCAGCGGGCCATACACCGGGGAGCTGTTTTTT | CASSPPSGPYTGELFF
TRBD1 | TRBJ2-1 | . | TRBV11-2 | TGTGCCAGCAGCACAAGACAGGGAGCCTACAATGAGCAGTTCTTC | CASSTRQGAYNEQFF
. | TRBJ2-1 | . | TRBV28 | TGTGCCAGCAGTTTATACAGGGTCTCCTACAATGAGCAGTTCTTC | CASSLYRVSYNEQFF
. | TRBJ1-6 | . | TRBV30 | TGTGCCTGGCAGGAAGGGACGGGCTCACCCCTCCACTTT | CAWQEGTGSPLHF